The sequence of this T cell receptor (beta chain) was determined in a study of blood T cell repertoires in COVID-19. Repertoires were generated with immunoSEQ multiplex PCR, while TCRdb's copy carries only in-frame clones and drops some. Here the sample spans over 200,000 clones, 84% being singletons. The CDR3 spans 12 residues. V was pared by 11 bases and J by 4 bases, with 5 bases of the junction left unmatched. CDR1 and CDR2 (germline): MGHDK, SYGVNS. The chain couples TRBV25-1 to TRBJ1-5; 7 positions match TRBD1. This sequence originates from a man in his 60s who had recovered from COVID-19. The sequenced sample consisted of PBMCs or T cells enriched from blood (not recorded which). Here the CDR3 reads CAWDSINQPQHF. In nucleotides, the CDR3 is TGTGCCTGGGACAGTATTAATCAGCCCCAGCATTTT.